This TCR beta chain was captured in a study of cytomegalovirus exposure and HLA in healthy donors. V lost 1 base and J 3 bases, leaving 13 bases between the germline ends. Looked up from germline, CDR1 is SNHLY and CDR2 is FYNNEI. The CDR3 sequence is 16 residues long. A remark on this clone: Its cognate antigen is unknown.

Study-wide results and caveats: Reports credit the classifier with highly specific, highly sensitive diagnosis of cytomegalovirus status. CMV serostatus stood as the only immune exposure information on hand. Later work showed greater clonal expansion in HLA-associated TCR beta chains than in equally common others.

The PCR had 60 Vbeta and 13 Jbeta primers. In the original workflow: Roughly 12 million shared chains were among approximately 87 million unique TCR beta chains counted in a later analysis. Produced via immunoSEQ multiplex PCR; TCRdb's table is partial and in-frame only. V and J calls and clone size come straight from that table; D and trimming were deduced from the DNA. The repertoire holds around 140,000 clones, with less than 85% as singletons. V usage is TRBV2 and J usage is TRBJ2-1; D uncertain. The receptor comes from a man in his forties in good health and CMV-seronegative. Sample: PBMCs. The CDR3 nucleotides read TGTGCCAGCAGTGAAGGTGCTAACCCCTACTACAATGAGCAGTTCTTC. It specifies CASSEGANPYYNEQFF.